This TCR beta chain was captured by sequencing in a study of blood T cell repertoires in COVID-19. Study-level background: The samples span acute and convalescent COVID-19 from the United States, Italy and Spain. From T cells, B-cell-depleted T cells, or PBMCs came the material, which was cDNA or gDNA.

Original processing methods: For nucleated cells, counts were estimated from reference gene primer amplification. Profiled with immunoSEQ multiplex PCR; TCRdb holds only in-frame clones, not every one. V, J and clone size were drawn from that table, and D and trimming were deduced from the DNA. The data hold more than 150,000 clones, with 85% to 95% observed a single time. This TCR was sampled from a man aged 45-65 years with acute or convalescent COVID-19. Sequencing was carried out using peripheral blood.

Written as DNA, the CDR3 is TGTGCCAGCAGTTTATTTGCTGGCCTAGCCAAAAACATTCAGTACTTC. This codes for CASSLFAGLAKNIQYF. This chain connects TRBV28 to TRBJ2-4; no clear D. V gave up 1 base and J gave up 0 bases, with 10 bases separating them. CDR1 and CDR2 from the germline V gene are MDHEN and SYDVKM. CDR3 length: 16 amino acids. Full variable domain (remainder filled in from reference TRBV28 and TRBJ2-4): DVKVTQSSRYLVKRTGEKVFLECVQDMDHENMFWYRQDPGLGLRLIYFSYDVKMKEKGDIPEGYSVSREKKERFSLILESASTNQTSMYLCASSLFAGLAKNIQYFGAGTRLSVL.